The rows below give T cell receptor beta chains drawn from one sample of a study of blood T cells in healthy people across ages. TCRdb reanalysed the 5' RACE reads using MiXCR and keeps one entry per CDR3 protein. Of 600,000 to 800,000 distinct CDR3 sequences in the sample, around 50% were seen once. The material sequenced was blood. These receptors were taken from a woman older than 75 in good health. CDR3s include the opening cysteine and the closing phenylalanine or tryptophan. The order of the fields is CDR3 length, J gene, V gene, D gene, clone size, CDR3 protein, CDR3 DNA. A D gene is named only where the DNA matches it firmly. For some rows the clone size is stated as once, few or many, or as a class when expanded; others skip it.

12,TRBJ2-5,TRBV5-1,NA,many,CASTGSQETQYF,TGCGCCAGTACCGGGTCTCAAGAGACCCAGTACTTC
16,TRBJ2-3,TRBV7-2,NA,many,CASSSLEASSTDTQYF,TGTGCCAGCAGCTCCCTGGAGGCCTCTAGCACAGATACGCAGTATTTT
15,TRBJ2-3,TRBV19,NA,NA,CASSIDETSTDTQYF,TGTGCCAGTAGTATAGATGAGACAAGCACAGATACGCAGTATTTT
15,TRBJ2-7,TRBV5-4,TRBD1,many,CASSLRDSTTYEQYF,TGTGCCAGCAGCTTGCGGGACAGCACAACGTACGAGCAGTACTTC
16,TRBJ2-5,TRBV15,TRBD2,NA,CATSGAGGSVQETQYF,TGTGCCACCAGCGGAGCGGGGGGTAGCGTCCAAGAGACCCAGTACTTC
14,TRBJ2-7,TRBV4-3,NA,NA,CASSQEGLAKEQYF,TGCGCCAGCAGCCAAGAAGGGCTCGCTAAGGAGCAGTACTTC
13,TRBJ1-2,TRBV29-1,NA,NA,CSVESPAGYGYTF,TGCAGCGTGGAAAGCCCAGCGGGCTATGGCTACACCTTC
13,TRBJ1-1,TRBV10-3,NA,NA,CAIVGDLKTEAFF,TGTGCCATCGTTGGGGACCTGAAAACTGAAGCTTTCTTT
20,TRBJ1-1,TRBV5-1,NA,few,CASSLAGIGGPHSYNTEAFF,TGCGCCAGCAGCTTGGCCGGGATAGGGGGGCCCCACTCATACAACACTGAAGCTTTCTTT
15,TRBJ2-7,TRBV12-3/TRBV12-4,TRBD1,NA,CASTMGQGRAYEQYF,TGTGCCAGCACCATGGGACAGGGTAGGGCCTACGAGCAGTACTTC
15,TRBJ2-5,TRBV24-1,TRBD1,NA,CATSEPQGRRETQYF,TGTGCCACCAGTGAACCACAGGGGCGGCGCGAGACCCAGTACTTC
14,TRBJ2-3,TRBV10-2,TRBD2,many,CASSGTRGTDTQYF,TGCGCCAGCAGTGGGACTAGGGGTACAGATACGCAGTATTTT
16,TRBJ2-1,TRBV10-3,TRBD2,many,CAISEVPGLALNEQFF,TGTGCCATCAGTGAGGTACCGGGACTAGCGCTGAATGAGCAGTTCTTC
16,TRBJ1-1,TRBV10-3,NA,NA,CAISEPRPLISTEAFF,TGTGCCATCAGTGAGCCCCGTCCGCTTATCTCAACTGAAGCTTTCTTT
15,TRBJ2-7,TRBV4-3,NA,NA,CASSQDRRQSYEQYF,TGCGCCAGCAGCCAAGACAGGAGACAGTCCTACGAGCAGTACTTC
14,TRBJ1-5,TRBV7-2,NA,NA,CASSLGGDTQPQHF,TGTGCCAGCAGCTTAGGGGGGGACACCCAGCCCCAGCATTTT
15,TRBJ1-3,TRBV7-2,NA,NA,CASSLPGVGGNTIYF,TGTGCCAGCAGCCTGCCTGGAGTAGGCGGAAACACCATATATTTT
13,TRBJ1-2,TRBV12-5,NA,NA,CASGWEGLGGYTF,TGTGCTAGTGGTTGGGAGGGGCTAGGAGGCTACACCTTC
15,TRBJ2-1,TRBV27,NA,NA,CASHPKGQSYNEQFF,TGTGCCAGCCATCCCAAGGGACAATCCTACAATGAGCAGTTCTTC